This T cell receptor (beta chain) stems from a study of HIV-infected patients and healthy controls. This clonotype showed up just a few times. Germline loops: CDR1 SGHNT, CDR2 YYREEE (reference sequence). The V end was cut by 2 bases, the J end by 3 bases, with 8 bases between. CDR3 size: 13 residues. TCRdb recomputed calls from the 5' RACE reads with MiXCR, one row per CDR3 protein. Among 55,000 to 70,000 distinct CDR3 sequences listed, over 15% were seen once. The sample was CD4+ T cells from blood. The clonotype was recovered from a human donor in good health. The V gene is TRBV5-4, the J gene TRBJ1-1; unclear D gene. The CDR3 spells CASSLERDTEAFF. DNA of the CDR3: TGTGCCAGCAGCTTAGAGAGGGACACTGAAGCTTTCTTT.